This entry features one T cell receptor (beta chain) sequence. This sample was included in a study of T cell responses to AZD1222 COVID-19 vaccine. Trimming removed 0 bases from V and 3 bases from J, with 13 bases in between. Germline V gives CDR1 SGDLS, CDR2 YYNGEE. The length of the CDR3 is 15 residues. Here immunoSEQ multiplex PCR was the method, and the copy in TCRdb shows in-frame clones only, minus some. The table lists approximately 140,000 clones, about 90% of them singletons. The sequence was collected from an adult in good health. V usage is TRBV9 and J usage is TRBJ2-7, with a tentative D call TRBD2 (5 bases). The input for sequencing was peripheral blood, taken on day 0 of AZD1222 vaccination. The CDR3 sequence is CASSVDEGRFYEQYF. CDR3 DNA sequence: TGTGCCAGCAGCGTAGATGAGGGCCGATTCTACGAGCAGTACTTC.